This TCR beta chain was obtained from a study of T cell responses to AZD1222 COVID-19 vaccine. Study results and caveats: Seropositivity was recorded at baseline in only 6 or 7 AZD1222 recipients.

Between the trimmed V and J ends, which lost 4 bases and 5 bases, there was a span of 4 bases. This CDR3 is built from 12 residues. Germline-derived CDR1 and CDR2 are SGHRS and YFSETQ. Assay used: immunoSEQ multiplex PCR; TCRdb lists only in-frame clones, some missing. Of 120,000 or so clones detected, 85% to 90% appear once; the ten largest clones hold about 27%. Worth noting for this clone: The target antigen is unknown.

The sample in question was peripheral blood, obtained on day 0 of AZD1222 vaccination. The sequence was collected from an adult in good health. The chain combines TRBV5-1 with TRBJ1-6; D unresolved. The CDR3 region has the DNA TGCGCCAGCAGCCCAGATAATTCACCCCTCCACTTT. The encoded protein is CASSPDNSPLHF. Together with reference TRBV5-1 and TRBJ1-6, the CDR3 gives the full variable domain: KAGVTQTPRYLIKTRGQQVTLSCSPISGHRSVSWYQQTPGQGLQFLFEYFSETQRNKGNFPGRFSGRQFSNSRSEMNVSTLELGDSALYLCASSPDNSPLHFGNGTRLTVT.